This T cell receptor beta chain was retrieved from a study of blood T cell repertoires in COVID-19. Background on the study: Donors in the United States, Italy and Spain gave samples during acute or convalescent COVID-19.

Seattle patients were enrolled during active infection and followed longitudinally. Profiling relied on immunoSEQ multiplex PCR, and the TCRdb table lists in-frame clones only, not all of them. The sample yields 240,000 or so clones, 81% seen once. The trim removed 4 bases at V and 2 bases at J, leaving 3 bases unmatched. This CDR3 region has 14 residues. Germline V gives CDR1 SGHDT, CDR2 YYEEEE. The sequence was collected from a woman older than 75 with COVID-19, enrolled during active disease. This chain joins TRBV5-6 and TRBJ1-5; 7 positions match TRBD1. The sample consisted of peripheral blood. CDR3 amino acids: CASSGGTGNQPQHF. In nucleotides, the CDR3 is TGTGCCAGCAGCGGCGGGACAGGCAATCAGCCCCAGCATTTT.